This T cell receptor beta chain emerged from a study of blood T cell repertoires in COVID-19 (dated by TCRdb to about 2020). About the study as a whole: Collaborator samples came from the United States, Italy and Spain and covered acute and convalescent phases of COVID-19. The prospective study material was composed of cDNA or gDNA derived from T cells, B-cell-depleted T cells, or PBMCs. Deeply sampled blood TCRbeta repertoires from subjects exposed to, actively infected with, or recovered from COVID-19 were included in the dataset. A freely available public database, intended as a resource for researchers studying the immune response to SARS-CoV-2, is where the repertoires were released. The samples were drawn from two sources: the first 160 participants of the ongoing ImmuneRACE study, and over 1,000 subjects contributed by 6 global collaborators. A de-identified subject ID, COVID-19 status, age in years and sex were almost always included in the sample metadata. HLA class I and class II types, where available, came from metadata supplied by the sample provider rather than from assay-based typing. Beyond this particular receptor, the publication reports: How much clinical and demographic metadata was included differed by source and by participant, and the metadata was provided uncurated.

TCRbeta CDR3 regions were amplified from genomic DNA by means of the immunoSEQ Assay, a bias-controlled multiplex PCR. On the authors' methods: Nucleated cell counts per sample were estimated from amplification of reference gene primers within the assay. To quantify the absolute abundance of each unique TCRbeta CDR3 rearrangement, sequence reads were collapsed and filtered. For each sample, productive Simpson clonality was calculated by taking the square root of Simpson's diversity index across productive rearrangements. TCRdb mirrors the immuneACCESS table, restricted to in-frame sequences. Some clones are absent from its copies; in checked studies, under half trace to an unresolved V gene, and the reason for the others is unknown. V, J and clone size derive from that table, while D and trimming were established from the DNA sequence. The sample yields hundreds of thousands of clones; 70% to 90% were counted once. The ten most abundant clones make up roughly 0.76% of the sample.

At one collaborating source in Seattle, patients were enrolled during active infection and were followed longitudinally through the course of disease. Whole blood was collected in K2EDTA tubes by collaborating institutions according to the institutions' own protocols. For TCRbeta analysis, collaborators shipped samples as frozen whole blood, isolated PBMCs, or DNA extracted from either of those sample types. There are 13 amino acids in the CDR3, from cysteine to phenylalanine inclusive. The kept DNA is CDR3 alone, 39 bases in frame from the first base. Cut back by 6 bases and 8 bases, the V and J ends lie 13 bases apart. Reading the germline V gene gives CDR1 MNHEY and CDR2 SVGAGI. Notes on this clone: Its recognized antigen is unknown. Per-nucleotide qualities are absent, and no much larger clonotype sits a single base away.

The chain is encoded by TRBV6-5 joined to TRBJ2-2; the best D guess is TRBD2, with 6 bases matching. Input material: peripheral blood. The receptor was derived from a man aged 18 to 29 with COVID-19, enrolled during active disease. The nucleotides read TGTGCCAGCAGGTTTTCGGGAGCAGGGGAGCTGTTTTTT. Translated, it gives CASRFSGAGELFF.